This TCR beta chain was sequenced for a study of cytomegalovirus exposure and HLA in healthy donors. About the study: HLA-typed donors were the source of around 87 million unique TCRs, which an early data release held.

Trimming at V came to 5 bases and at J to 3 bases, leaving 6 bases not matched to a gene. This CDR3 is 15 amino acids long. Germline V lookup: CDR1 LGHNT, CDR2 FRNRAP. Researchers ran the PCR with 60 Vbeta and 13 Jbeta primers. TCRdb's copy holds only in-frame clones and misses some; the assay was immunoSEQ multiplex PCR. The data show approximately 70,000 clones, more than 70% seen once. This clone was observed once. Antigen unknown. Broader study findings: It was 164 TCR beta chains that were listed as cytomegalovirus-associated. TCR beta V- and J-gene trimming, according to a later analysis, was linked to a missense DCLRE1C variant. Analyses of presence and absence presupposed an approximately uniform sequencing depth across donors.

The origin of this receptor is a man aged 35-49 years in good health and CMV-seronegative. Sequencing used PBMCs. The V call is TRBV12-5, the J call TRBJ2-2; TRBD1 aligns across 7 bases. CDR3 DNA: TGTGCTAGTGGTCCAACGACAGGGCACACCGGGGAGCTGTTTTTT. This gives the protein CASGPTTGHTGELFF.